This T cell receptor (beta chain) was retrieved from a study of shared clonotypes between healthy human individuals. Study-level information: Each donor's CD4 naive and CD4 memory cells filled three plates apiece, CD8 naive two, and CD8 memory one.

Repertoires were generated with immunoSEQ multiplex PCR, while TCRdb's copy carries only in-frame clones and drops some. This repertoire shows about 1,900,000 clones, approximately 94% found once; its top ten account for more than 0.95%. Trimming at V came to 1 base and at J to 5 bases, leaving 4 bases not matched to a gene. Germline V gene lookup returns CDR1 SGHAT and CDR2 FQDESV (reference sequence). The CDR3 runs to 14 residues. CD8 cells classed as naive were CD45RO-negative and positively selected for CCR7, excluding terminally differentiated effector memory CD45RA+ cells. Study-wide results and limits: Investigators expected sequencing depth to affect clonotype sharing among donors. The low donor count limited represented genetic and exposure-history diversity. Shared clonotypes: roughly 5% naive CD4, around 3.4% naive CD8, less than 2.5% memory CD4, 0.4% to 0.45% memory CD8.

As for this clone: The antigen remains undetermined.

This receptor was identified in a man younger than 30 in good health. The sample consisted of naive CD8+ T cells sorted from blood. The chain links TRBV11-1 to TRBJ1-2, with TRBD1 matching over 7 bases. CDR3 bases: TGTGCCAGCAGCTTAGTGACACAGGGGTATGGCTACACCTTC. Protein: CASSLVTQGYGYTF.